This TCR beta chain was recorded in a study of cytomegalovirus exposure and HLA in healthy donors. Both 60 Vbeta primers and 13 Jbeta primers went into the PCR. Methods used by the authors: Unique TCR beta chains totaled some 80 million in a later count, with roughly 11 million of them shared. Using immunoSEQ multiplex PCR, the repertoire was profiled, and TCRdb retains in-frame clones only, with some absent. Clonal size and the V and J genes are those of that table, whereas D and trimming came from the DNA. The repertoire holds around 170,000 clones, with about three quarters as singletons. General study findings and limits: V- and J-gene trimming of TCR beta was linked (in a later analysis) to a missense DCLRE1C variant. The authors later found most CMV-associated TCR beta chains appeared HLA-restricted.

The CDR3 sequence is 14 residues long. Germline lookup yields CDR1 SGDLS and CDR2 YYNGEE. To note about this clone: No antigen is known for it. The junction differs from germline at one of its ends, possibly a read error.

Everyone who donated was a healthy bone marrow donor. This sequence originates from a woman aged 45-60 years in good health and CMV-seropositive. Source material: PBMCs. The chain links TRBV9 to TRBJ1-3, with D possibly matching TRBD1 (5 bases). CDR3 coding DNA: TGTGCCAGCAGCGTAGGGGGCGACGGAAACGCCATATATTTT. Translated: CASSVGGDGNAIYF.